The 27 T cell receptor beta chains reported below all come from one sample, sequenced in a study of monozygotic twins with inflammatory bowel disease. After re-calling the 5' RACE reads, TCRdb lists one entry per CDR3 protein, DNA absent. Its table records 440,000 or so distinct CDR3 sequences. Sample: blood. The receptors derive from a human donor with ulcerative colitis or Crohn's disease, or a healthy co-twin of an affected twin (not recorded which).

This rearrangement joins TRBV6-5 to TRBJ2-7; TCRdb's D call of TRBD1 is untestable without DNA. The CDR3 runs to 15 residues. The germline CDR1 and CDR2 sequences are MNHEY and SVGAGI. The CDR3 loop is CASSYGQGARDEQYF.

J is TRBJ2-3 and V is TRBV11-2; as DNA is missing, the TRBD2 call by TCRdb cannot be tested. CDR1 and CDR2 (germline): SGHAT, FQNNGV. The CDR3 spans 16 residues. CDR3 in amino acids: CASSSHLRVSTDTQYF.

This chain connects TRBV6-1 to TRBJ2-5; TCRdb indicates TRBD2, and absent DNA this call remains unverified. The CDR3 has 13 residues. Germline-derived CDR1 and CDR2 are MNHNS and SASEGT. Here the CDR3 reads CASNARTQETQYF.

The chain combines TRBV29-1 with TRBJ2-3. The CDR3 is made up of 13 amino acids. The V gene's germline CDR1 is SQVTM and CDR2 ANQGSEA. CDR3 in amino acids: CSAKVRLADTQYF.

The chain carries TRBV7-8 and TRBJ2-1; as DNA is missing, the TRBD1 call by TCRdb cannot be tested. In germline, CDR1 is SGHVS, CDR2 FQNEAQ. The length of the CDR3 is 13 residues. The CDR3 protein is CASSLSPGQELFF.

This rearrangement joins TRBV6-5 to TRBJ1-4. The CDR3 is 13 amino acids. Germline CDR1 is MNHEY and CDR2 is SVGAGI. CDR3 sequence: CASSYSINEKLFF.

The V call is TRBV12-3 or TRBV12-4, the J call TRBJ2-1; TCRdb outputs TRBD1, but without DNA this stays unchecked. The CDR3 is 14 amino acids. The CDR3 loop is CASSLVRGGNEQFF.

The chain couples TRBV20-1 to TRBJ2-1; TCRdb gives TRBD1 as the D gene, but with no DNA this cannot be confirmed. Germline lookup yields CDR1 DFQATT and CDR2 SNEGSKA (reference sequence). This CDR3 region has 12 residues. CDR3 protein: CSALDRELEQFF.

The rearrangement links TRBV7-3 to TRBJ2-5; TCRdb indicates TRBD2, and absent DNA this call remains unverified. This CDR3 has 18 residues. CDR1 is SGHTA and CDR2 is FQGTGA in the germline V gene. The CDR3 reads CASTRRASGRDDQETQYF.

The CDR3: CASSPLAGFDNEQFF. The chain has TRBV3-1 and TRBJ2-1; TCRdb selects TRBD2, and the lack of DNA leaves this call unchecked. CDR3 length: 15 residues. Germline CDR1 reads LGHDT; CDR2 reads YNNKEL (reference sequence).

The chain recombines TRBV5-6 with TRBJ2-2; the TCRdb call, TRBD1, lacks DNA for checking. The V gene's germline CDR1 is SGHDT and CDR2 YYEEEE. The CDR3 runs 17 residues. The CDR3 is CASSSNRQGRWTGELFF.

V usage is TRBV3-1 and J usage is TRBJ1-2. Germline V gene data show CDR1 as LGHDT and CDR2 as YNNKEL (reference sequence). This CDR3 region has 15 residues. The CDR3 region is CASSHSTGSNYGYTF.

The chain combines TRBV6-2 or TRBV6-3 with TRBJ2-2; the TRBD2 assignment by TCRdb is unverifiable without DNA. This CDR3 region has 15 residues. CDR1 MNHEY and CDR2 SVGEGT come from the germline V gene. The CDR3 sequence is CASTTGTKVTGELFF.

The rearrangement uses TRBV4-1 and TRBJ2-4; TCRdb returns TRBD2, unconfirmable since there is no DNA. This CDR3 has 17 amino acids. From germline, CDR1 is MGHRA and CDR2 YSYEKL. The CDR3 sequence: CASSQDVDGSRLGIQYF.

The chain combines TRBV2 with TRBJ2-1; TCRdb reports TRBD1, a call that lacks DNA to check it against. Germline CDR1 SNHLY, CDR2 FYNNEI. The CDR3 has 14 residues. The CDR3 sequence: CASAGRQGRNEQFF.

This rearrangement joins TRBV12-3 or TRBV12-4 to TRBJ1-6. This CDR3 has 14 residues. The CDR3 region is CASSFLADASPLHF.

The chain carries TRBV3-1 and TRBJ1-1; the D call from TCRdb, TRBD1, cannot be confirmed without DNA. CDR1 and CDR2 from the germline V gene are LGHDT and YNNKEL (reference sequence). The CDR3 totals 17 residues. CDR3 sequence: CASSQYGTGLLNTEAFF.

CDR3 amino acids: CASSRNRGSQPQHF. The V and J genes are TRBV7-2 and TRBJ1-5; the TCRdb call, TRBD1, lacks DNA for checking. CDR3 length: 14 amino acids. Germline CDR1 SGHTA, CDR2 FQGNSA.

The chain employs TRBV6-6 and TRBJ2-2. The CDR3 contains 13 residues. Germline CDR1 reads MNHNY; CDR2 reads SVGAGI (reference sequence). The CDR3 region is CASSYSWSGELFF.

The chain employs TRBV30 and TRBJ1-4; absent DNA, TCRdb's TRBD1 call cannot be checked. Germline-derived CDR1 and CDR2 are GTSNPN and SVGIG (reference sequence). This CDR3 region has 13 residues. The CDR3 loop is CAWSVKGAEKLFF.

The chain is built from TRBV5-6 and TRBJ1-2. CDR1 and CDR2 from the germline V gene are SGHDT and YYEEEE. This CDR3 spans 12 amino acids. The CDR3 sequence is CASSLTETASTF.

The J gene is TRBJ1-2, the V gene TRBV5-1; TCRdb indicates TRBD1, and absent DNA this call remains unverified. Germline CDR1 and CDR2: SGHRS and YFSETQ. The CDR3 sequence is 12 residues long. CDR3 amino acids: CASSLGGQGLTF.

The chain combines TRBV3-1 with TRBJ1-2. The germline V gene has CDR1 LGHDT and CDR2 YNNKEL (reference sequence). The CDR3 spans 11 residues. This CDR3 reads CASSLLDGYTF.

The CDR3: CASKDRSASYEQYF. The rearrangement uses TRBV19 and TRBJ2-7; lacking DNA, the TRBD1 call made by TCRdb goes unchecked. This CDR3 contains 14 residues. CDR1 and CDR2 from the germline V gene are LNHDA and SQIVND (reference sequence).

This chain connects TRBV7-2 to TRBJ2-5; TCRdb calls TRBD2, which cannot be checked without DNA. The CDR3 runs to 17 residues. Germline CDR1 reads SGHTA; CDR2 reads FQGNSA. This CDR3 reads CASSLNGVGLAGGVQYF.

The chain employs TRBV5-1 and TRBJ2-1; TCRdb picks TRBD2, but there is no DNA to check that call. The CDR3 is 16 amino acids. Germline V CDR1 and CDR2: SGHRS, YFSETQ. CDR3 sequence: CASSAGLAGAYNEQFF.

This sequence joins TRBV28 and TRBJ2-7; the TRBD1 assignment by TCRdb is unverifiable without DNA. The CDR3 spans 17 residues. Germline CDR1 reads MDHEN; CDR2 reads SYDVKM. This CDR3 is CASSNPGGTGGLDEQYF.